The sequence of this T cell receptor (beta chain) was determined in a study of blood T cell repertoires in COVID-19. Assignments of participants to cohorts depended upon their own reported clinical history. CDR3 length equals 13 residues. V lost 3 bases to trimming and J lost 0 bases, with 6 bases between them. The data were produced by immunoSEQ multiplex PCR, yet TCRdb's version contains in-frame clones alone and is incomplete. This sample yields hundreds of thousands of clones, of which more than 70% are seen a single time; around 1.2% belongs to the top ten. V gene TRBV12-3 or TRBV12-4 combines with J gene TRBJ2-7; the D is unclear. The sequence was obtained from a woman between 40 and 50 years old with acute COVID-19. The sequencing sample was made of PBMCs or T cells enriched from blood (not recorded which). In DNA form, the CDR3 reads TGTGCCAGCAGTTTTCACACCTCCTACGAGCAGTACTTC. It yields the protein CASSFHTSYEQYF.